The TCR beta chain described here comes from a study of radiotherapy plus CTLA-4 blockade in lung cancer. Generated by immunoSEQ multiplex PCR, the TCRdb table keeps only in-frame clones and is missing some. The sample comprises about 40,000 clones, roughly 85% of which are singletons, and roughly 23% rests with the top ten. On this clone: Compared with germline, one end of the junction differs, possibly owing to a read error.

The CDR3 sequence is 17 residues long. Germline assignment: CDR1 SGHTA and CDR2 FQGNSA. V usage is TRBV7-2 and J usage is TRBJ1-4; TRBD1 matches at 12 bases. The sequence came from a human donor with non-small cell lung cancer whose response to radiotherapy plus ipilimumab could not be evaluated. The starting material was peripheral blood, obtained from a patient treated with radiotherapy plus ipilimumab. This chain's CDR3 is CAGSSGQGAFSEEKLFF. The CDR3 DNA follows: TGTGCCGGCAGCTCGGGACAGGGGGCTTTTTCCGAAGAAAAACTGTTTTTT.